These 6 T cell receptor beta chains share one sample of origin, sequenced in a study of blood T cell repertoires in COVID-19. Data came from immunoSEQ multiplex PCR; TCRdb stores just in-frame clones and leaves some out. The sample lists about 220,000 clones; 86% were seen once. The sequenced sample was PBMCs or T cells enriched from blood (not recorded which). These receptors were taken from a woman in her 40s with acute COVID-19.

This chain connects TRBV12-3 or TRBV12-4 to TRBJ2-3, with D possibly being TRBD2 (6 bases). V lost 10 bases, J lost 1 base, and 12 bases lay in between. The CDR3 is 13 amino acids. Here the CDR3 reads CANRRGRTDTQYF. The CDR3 DNA follows: TGTGCCAATCGGCGGGGCCGCACAGATACGCAGTATTTT.

This clone was seen a few times. V usage is TRBV6-5 and J usage is TRBJ2-2; TRBD1 agrees at 7 bases. Germline CDR1 and CDR2: MNHEY and SVGAGI. This CDR3 comprises 14 residues. The junction had 10 bases not matched to a gene; V was cut back by 9 bases and J by 6 bases. DNA for the CDR3: TGTGCCAGTGTAGGGGGCCTGGGGGCCGGGGAGCTGTTTTTT. This gives the protein CASVGGLGAGELFF.

The chain uses TRBV15 and TRBJ1-2, with D possibly TRBD1 on 6 matching bases. Germline V gene sequence: CDR1 LNHNV, CDR2 YYDKDF (reference sequence). Trimming removed 6 bases from V and 5 bases from J, with 13 bases in between. The CDR3 sequence is 13 residues long. CDR3 in DNA: TGTGCCACCAGGGACAGTGACTTTTATGGCTACACCTTC. It yields the protein CATRDSDFYGYTF.

The V call is TRBV5-1, the J call TRBJ1-4; D perhaps matches TRBD1 (5 bases). CDR3 length: 15 residues. The V gene's germline CDR1 is SGHRS and CDR2 YFSETQ. Trimming removed 0 bases at V and 7 bases at J, with 13 bases between. The CDR3, as DNA: TGCGCCAGCAGCTTGGGGGGCGGAAAGAGTGAAAAACTGTTTTTT. This codes for CASSLGGGKSEKLFF.

This chain uses TRBV5-1 with TRBJ1-2; 9 nucleotides agree with TRBD1. Germline lookup yields CDR1 SGHRS and CDR2 YFSETQ. CDR3 length equals 14 residues. After removal of 5 bases from V and 2 bases from J, the junction contained 4 bases not matched to a gene. The CDR3 sequence is CASSRQGENYGYTF. CDR3 DNA: TGCGCCAGCAGTCGACAGGGGGAAAACTATGGCTACACCTTC.

This chain links TRBV18 with TRBJ1-5; TRBD1 matches at 11 bases. The CDR3 is made up of 18 amino acids. With 4 bases clipped from V and 4 bases from J, the junction kept 12 bases outside the gene matches. Germline values: CDR1 KGHSH, CDR2 LQKENI. The CDR3 DNA reads TGTGCCAGCTCACAGGGGAGGACAGGGGGCGTCCCTAATCAGCCCCAGCATTTT. Its translation is CASSQGRTGGVPNQPQHF. Filled out from reference TRBV18 and TRBJ1-5, the complete variable domain reads NAGVMQNPRHLVRRRGQEARLRCSPMKGHSHVYWYRQLPEEGLKFMVYLQKENIIDESGMPKERFSAEFPKEGPSILRIQQVVRGDSAAYFCASSQGRTGGVPNQPQHFGDGTRLSIL.